The sequence of this T cell receptor (beta chain) was determined in a study of graft-versus-host responses after intestinal transplantation (dated by TCRdb to the early 2020s). Notes on the research overall: The transplants that recipients received were multivisceral, liver-intestinal, or isolated intestinal. Anti-thymocyte globulin induction was given to all recipients, followed by maintenance tacrolimus and steroids for two to four years. Graft-versus-host and host-versus-graft alloreactive T cell clones were tracked in the graft, circulation and bone marrow after intestinal transplantation using bulk TCR-beta CDR3 sequencing. Alloreactive clones were identified by sequencing pre-transplant mixed lymphocyte reaction products and comparing them with unstimulated pre-transplant donor and recipient T cells. The cohort enrolled roughly 25 intestinal transplant recipients including one retransplant, and a few patients lacking pretransplant specimens were excluded. Donor T cell macrochimerism was defined as a peak of at least 4% donor T cells among recipient peripheral blood mononuclear cells. Instead of going to the commercial service, samples from a few later patients were sequenced in-house on an Illumina MiSeq and processed with MiXCR.

Study-level results and caveats: GvH clones were detected in recipient bone marrow, and some appeared earlier in ileal mucosa or blood, consistent with an intestinal mucosal origin. The conclusions were limited by the relatively low number and heterogeneity of the intestinal transplant patients. Early after transplant, declines in HvG clones were associated with peak levels of circulating GvH clones. In patients with donor T cell macrochimerism, the allografts had high GvH to HvG T cell clonal ratios.

The library was generated by the immunoSEQ multiplex PCR assay. For most patients, genomic DNA was isolated with the Qiagen DNeasy Blood and Tissue Kit and sent frozen to Adaptive Biotechnologies for TCR sequencing. High-throughput TCR-beta CDR3 sequencing of genomic DNA from most patients was performed by Adaptive Biotechnologies. Per the source publication's procedure: Adaptive's ImmunoSEQ software supplied the TCR sequencing data for 18 patients, while MiXCR and VDJtools were used to process three other patients. To correct CD4 versus CD8 sorting errors, sequences present in both subsets at a frequency ratio below 5:1 were removed. CDR3 nucleotide sequences shared by donor and recipient were removed because the origin of these sequences could not be assigned. To be classed as alloreactive, a clone needed at least 2-fold expansion over unstimulated cells and a minimum CFSE-low frequency of 0.002% (template counts) or 0.001% (read counts). Mappable clones were those detected in sequenced pre-transplant spleen, lymph node, or MLR CFSE-low populations of the donor or recipient. The cumulative frequency of alloreactive clones was calculated as a percentage of all sequences, weighted by copy number. Not all clones reach the TCRdb copy of this immuneACCESS table, which keeps in-frame sequences only. Checked studies attribute under half of the gap to unresolved V genes and leave the rest unexplained. Clone size and the V and J calls come from that table; the DNA yielded D and trimming. In all, the sample holds about 81,000 clones, and 80% to 95% of those were seen once. The ten largest make up about 0.34% of the sample.

Spanning cysteine to phenylalanine, the CDR3 consists of 16 amino acids. The only DNA kept is the CDR3, 48 bases in frame from the first base. Looking up the germline V gene yields CDR1 SGHNT and CDR2 YENEEA. Unmatched junction bases come to 12, with V trimmed by 3 bases and J by 6 bases. The time point label here, explained by the study, means: cells obtained before transplantation from donor or recipient. CD3+CD4+ and CD3+CD8+ populations were FACS-sorted from unstimulated pre-transplant donor and recipient cells taken from spleen or lymph nodes. As regards this clone: What antigen it recognizes has not been identified. No base quality values were provided; no much bigger clone lies one nucleotide off.

The chain uses TRBV11-3 and TRBJ2-7; TRBD1 aligns with 9 central bases. The source was unstimulated CD4+ T cells sorted from spleen or lymph node cells, collected before transplant. This TCR was recovered from a human donor who was the organ donor for an intestinal transplant. The CDR3 reads as follows: CASSLGPGQGFSEQYF. The sequenced DNA: TGTGCCAGCAGCTTGGGGCCGGGACAGGGTTTCTCCGAGCAGTACTTC.